Shown below are 21 T cell receptor beta chains from a single sample sequenced in a study of blood T cell repertoires in COVID-19. Libraries were prepared by immunoSEQ multiplex PCR; TCRdb keeps only in-frame clonotypes and omits some of them. The table shows some 90,000 clones, with about 80% occurring only once. What was sequenced was peripheral blood. The source is a man aged 65 to 79 with active or convalescent COVID-19.

The rearrangement uses TRBV11-2 and TRBJ2-7, with 8 bases aligning to TRBD1. The V gene's germline CDR1 is SGHAT and CDR2 FQNNGV. The V segment lost 1 base and the J segment 3 bases; nucleotides outside the gene matches: 8. The CDR3 sequence is 16 residues long. The CDR3: CASSLVRTGRDYEQYF. CDR3 in DNA: TGTGCCAGCAGCTTAGTTCGGACAGGGAGAGACTACGAGCAGTACTTC.

This clone turned up a few times. The CDR3 loop is CASRADGGIYNEQFF. The CDR3 DNA follows: TGTGCCAGCAGAGCCGACGGGGGGATCTACAATGAGCAGTTCTTC. V gene TRBV6-5 combines with J gene TRBJ2-1; TRBD2 matches 7 bases. With V trimmed by 6 bases and J by 3 bases, 8 bases remained unmatched. Germline CDR1 and CDR2: MNHEY and SVGAGI. The CDR3 has 15 residues.

V and J are TRBV5-1 and TRBJ2-5; TRBD1 might be the D (6 bases). V was pared by 0 bases and J by 2 bases, with 8 bases between. CDR3 length: 14 residues. Per germline, CDR1 SGHRS and CDR2 YFSETQ. In nucleotides, the CDR3 is TGCGCCAGCAGCTTGGTCGACAGGCAAGAGACCCAGTACTTC. It translates to CASSLVDRQETQYF.

The V and J genes are TRBV4-2 and TRBJ2-3; 10 bases agree with TRBD2. The CDR3 covers 17 residues. V trimming: 0 bases; J trimming: 9 bases; junction bases outside the gene matches: 12. Looked up from germline, CDR1 is LGHNA and CDR2 is YNFKEQ. CDR3 region: CASSQEPSGGPSDTQYF. Here the CDR3 DNA reads TGTGCCAGCAGCCAAGAACCTAGCGGGGGACCCTCGGACACGCAGTATTTT.

V is TRBV12-5 and J is TRBJ2-5, with a tentative D call TRBD2 (7 bases). V was pared by 0 bases and J by 5 bases, with 19 bases between. CDR1 is LGHNT and CDR2 is FRNRAP in the germline V gene. The CDR3 spans 17 residues. The CDR3 region has the DNA TGTGCTAGTGGTTTGGTAGTTTCGGGGGGCGTGAGGGAGACCCAGTACTTC. Protein product: CASGLVVSGGVRETQYF.

The genes are TRBV11-2 and TRBJ2-3; 7 nucleotides match TRBD2. The V segment lost 6 bases and the J segment 6 bases; nucleotides outside the gene matches: 15. In germline, CDR1 is SGHAT, CDR2 FQNNGV. CDR3 length: 16 residues. The DNA for the CDR3 is TGTGCCAGCAGTTCCCTAGGGGCCAGCGGGGTCGATACGCAGTATTTT. This translates into CASSSLGASGVDTQYF.

The chain employs TRBV12-5 and TRBJ1-1, with D possibly TRBD1 on 6 matching bases. Per germline, CDR1 LGHNT and CDR2 FRNRAP. The CDR3 contains 16 residues. V lost 3 bases, J lost 9 bases, and 23 bases lay in between. In DNA form, the CDR3 reads TGTGCTAGTGGTTTAAAATCAGGGGCTCTCCTCTCAAAAGCTTTCTTT. Encoded protein: CASGLKSGALLSKAFF.

V is TRBV19 and J is TRBJ2-2; D perhaps matches TRBD2 (7 bases). The CDR3 runs to 16 residues. Germline CDR1 and CDR2: LNHDA and SQIVND (reference sequence). V lost 6 bases and J 1 base, leaving 15 bases between the germline ends. The CDR3 region is CASSPSRGGNTGELFF. CDR3 DNA sequence: TGTGCCAGTAGCCCCTCTAGGGGGGGGAACACCGGGGAGCTGTTTTTT.

J is TRBJ2-3 and V is TRBV10-3; D perhaps matches TRBD2 (5 bases). Trimming pared 5 bases from V and 0 bases from J, leaving 12 bases between. Germline CDR1 reads ENHRY; CDR2 reads SYGVKD. This CDR3 is 15 amino acids long. CDR3 in amino acids: CAISPRRTSTDTQYF. The CDR3 DNA follows: TGTGCCATCAGTCCCCGGCGGACTAGCACAGATACGCAGTATTTT.

This rearrangement joins TRBV15 to TRBJ2-3, with TRBD2 identical over 10 bases. Germline CDR1 is LNHNV and CDR2 is YYDKDF (reference sequence). V shed 2 bases, J shed 4 bases, and the junction held 6 bases outside the gene matches. The CDR3 runs to 16 residues. CDR3 DNA: TGTGCCACCAGCAGAACCCTAGCGGGGGCCCCAGATACGCAGTATTTT. Translated: CATSRTLAGAPDTQYF.

The chain has TRBV11-3 and TRBJ1-2; D possibly corresponds to TRBD1 (6 bases). Trimming removed 5 bases from V and 6 bases from J, with 16 bases in between. This CDR3 comprises 14 residues. Per germline, CDR1 SGHNT and CDR2 YENEEA. The chain's CDR3 is CASSRPGQPNGYTF. In DNA, the CDR3 is TGTGCCAGCAGCCGACCTGGACAGCCGAATGGCTACACCTTC.

This chain links TRBV30 with TRBJ1-5; D unresolved. The length of the CDR3 is 13 residues. The germline gives CDR1 GTSNPN, CDR2 SVGIG (reference sequence). Trimming removed 3 bases from V and 0 bases from J, with 6 bases in between. The CDR3 DNA follows: TGTGCCTGGAGCCCAGATAGCAATCAGCCCCAGCATTTT. The encoded protein is CAWSPDSNQPQHF.

V and J are TRBV27 and TRBJ2-7, with D maybe TRBD1 (5 bases). CDR1 is MNHEY and CDR2 is SMNVEV in the germline V gene (reference sequence). This CDR3 region has 15 residues. The germline V and J ends were trimmed by 3 bases and 0 bases, with 12 bases remaining between them. CDR3 residues: CASSLGKGPSYEQYF. CDR3 in DNA: TGTGCCAGCAGTTTGGGGAAGGGGCCCTCCTACGAGCAGTACTTC.

This chain links TRBV14 with TRBJ1-5; maybe TRBD1 (6 bases). V shed 5 bases and J shed 2 bases, with 19 bases lying between them. CDR3 size: 17 residues. Germline values: CDR1 SGHDN, CDR2 FVKESK. This CDR3 reads CASSSSQDRNGNQPQHF. The CDR3, as DNA: TGTGCCAGCAGCTCATCCCAGGACAGAAACGGCAATCAGCCCCAGCATTTT. The whole variable domain, remainder taken from reference TRBV14 and TRBJ1-5, is EAGVTQFPSHSVIEKGQTVTLRCDPISGHDNLYWYRRVMGKEIKFLLHFVKESKQDESGMPNNRFLAERTGGTYSTLKVQPAELEDSGVYFCASSSSQDRNGNQPQHFGDGTRLSIL.

This clone was recorded once. The V call is TRBV6-1, the J call TRBJ2-7; TRBD2 might be the D (5 bases). CDR1 MNHNS and CDR2 SASEGT come from the germline V gene. Trimming left V 4 bases short and J 0 bases short, with 16 bases between. The CDR3 totals 16 residues. This CDR3 is CASSGGLAILSYEQYF. The CDR3 coding sequence is TGTGCCAGCAGTGGAGGGTTGGCCATCCTCTCCTACGAGCAGTACTTC.

The CDR3 DNA reads TGTGCCAGCAGTGCCTACAGCTACACCGGGGAGCTGTTTTTT. This sequence encodes CASSAYSYTGELFF. The chain combines TRBV27 with TRBJ2-2, with no clear D. In germline, CDR1 is MNHEY, CDR2 SMNVEV (reference sequence). The V end was cut by 5 bases, the J end by 3 bases, with 10 bases between. This CDR3 is built from 14 residues.

This chain links TRBV5-6 with TRBJ2-3; TRBD2 matches 9 bases. The V gene's germline CDR1 is SGHDT and CDR2 YYEEEE. The CDR3 totals 14 residues. V lost 2 bases, J lost 6 bases, and 4 bases stayed unmatched. In DNA form, the CDR3 reads TGTGCCAGCAGCTTAGCGGGGGGCCTCGATACGCAGTATTTT. Its translation is CASSLAGGLDTQYF.

This clone was counted a single time. The rearrangement links TRBV10-3 to TRBJ2-7; 9 bases are shared with TRBD2. The CDR3 length is 14 residues. Germline CDR1 and CDR2: ENHRY and SYGVKD. J lost 6 bases, V lost 6 bases, and 9 bases had no gene match. CDR3 in DNA: TGTGCCATCAGAGATGGCGGGGGGGCCGGCGAGCAGTACTTC. Protein: CAIRDGGGAGEQYF.

This rearrangement joins TRBV7-9 to TRBJ2-1; 7 bases match TRBD2. J gave up 10 bases and V 2 bases, and 2 bases lay outside the gene matches. The CDR3 runs to 12 residues. Germline CDR1 reads SEHNR; CDR2 reads FQNEAQ (reference sequence). The CDR3 region has the DNA TGTGCCAGCAGCTTAAGCGGGAACGAGCAGTTCTTC. It codes for CASSLSGNEQFF.

This clone was seen only once. The gene calls are TRBV19 and TRBJ2-1, with D perhaps TRBD2 (5 bases). V lost 2 bases and J lost 3, with 5 bases in between. CDR3 size: 13 residues. The germline CDR1 and CDR2 sequences are LNHDA and SQIVND (reference sequence). The CDR3 spells CASSIRGYNEQFF. The CDR3 DNA reads TGTGCCAGTAGTATACGGGGCTACAATGAGCAGTTCTTC.

The genes are TRBV9 and TRBJ2-1; a weak D match, TRBD1 (7 bases). CDR3 length: 18 residues. Trimming took 0 bases from V and 7 from J, leaving 23 bases between them. In germline, CDR1 is SGDLS, CDR2 YYNGEE. The CDR3: CASSVEGLDFPGGNEQFF. CDR3 coding DNA: TGTGCCAGCAGCGTAGAAGGGTTGGACTTCCCAGGGGGGAATGAGCAGTTCTTC.